This T cell receptor beta chain was identified during a study of response to subunit inactivated influenza vaccine. Looked up from germline, CDR1 is SGDLS and CDR2 is YYNGEE. The CDR3 is 14 amino acids. The trim removed 4 bases at V and 5 bases at J, leaving 7 bases unmatched. TCRdb re-analysed the RT-PCR reads in MiXCR, keeping a single row per CDR3 protein. The sample has over 150,000 distinct CDR3 sequences, around 8.8% seen once. With respect to this clonotype: Its antigen is currently unknown.

Broader study findings: T cells newly recruited by each seasonal influenza vaccination are few, the authors suggested.

This sequence joins TRBV9 and TRBJ2-5; TRBD2 matches 8 bases. The sequence was collected from a man aged 45-65 years who received an inactivated influenza vaccine. Sequencing was performed on non-naive T cells sorted from PBMCs, taken on the day of vaccination. The CDR3 spells CASSPTSVRETQYF. CDR3 DNA: TGTGCCAGCAGCCCGACTAGCGTCCGGGAGACCCAGTACTTC.